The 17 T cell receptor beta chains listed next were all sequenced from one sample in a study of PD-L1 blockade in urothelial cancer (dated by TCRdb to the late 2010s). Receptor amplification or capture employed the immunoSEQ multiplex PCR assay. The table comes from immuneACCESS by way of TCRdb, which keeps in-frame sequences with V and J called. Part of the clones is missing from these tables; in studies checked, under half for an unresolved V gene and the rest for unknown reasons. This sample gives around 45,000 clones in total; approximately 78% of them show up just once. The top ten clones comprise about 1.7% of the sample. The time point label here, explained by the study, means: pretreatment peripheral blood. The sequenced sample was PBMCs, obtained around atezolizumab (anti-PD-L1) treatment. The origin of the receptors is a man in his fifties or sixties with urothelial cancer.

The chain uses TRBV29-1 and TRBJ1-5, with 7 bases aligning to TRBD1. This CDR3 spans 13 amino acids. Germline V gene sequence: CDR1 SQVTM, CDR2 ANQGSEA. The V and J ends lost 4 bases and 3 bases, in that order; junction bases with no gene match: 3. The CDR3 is CSVARGDNQPQHF. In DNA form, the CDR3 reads TGCAGCGTTGCCAGGGGGGACAATCAGCCCCAGCATTTT.

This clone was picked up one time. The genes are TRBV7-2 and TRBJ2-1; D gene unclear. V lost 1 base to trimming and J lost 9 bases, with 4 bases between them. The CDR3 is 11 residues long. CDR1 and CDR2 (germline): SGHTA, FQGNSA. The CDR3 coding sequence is TGTGCCAGCAGCTTAGGGGCTGAGCAGTTCTTC. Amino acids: CASSLGAEQFF.

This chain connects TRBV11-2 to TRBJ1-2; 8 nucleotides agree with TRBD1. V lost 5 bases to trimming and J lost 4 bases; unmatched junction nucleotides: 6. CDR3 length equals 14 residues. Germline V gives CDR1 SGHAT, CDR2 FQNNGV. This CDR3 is CASSLGTGFYGYTF. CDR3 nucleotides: TGTGCCAGCAGCCTCGGGACAGGTTTCTATGGCTACACCTTC.

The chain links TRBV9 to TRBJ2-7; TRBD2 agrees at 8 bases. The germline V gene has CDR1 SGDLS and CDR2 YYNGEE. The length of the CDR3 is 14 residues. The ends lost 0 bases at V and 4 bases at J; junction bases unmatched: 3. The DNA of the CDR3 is TGTGCCAGCAGCGTAGCAGGACTAGCTTACGAGCAGTACTTC. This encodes CASSVAGLAYEQYF.

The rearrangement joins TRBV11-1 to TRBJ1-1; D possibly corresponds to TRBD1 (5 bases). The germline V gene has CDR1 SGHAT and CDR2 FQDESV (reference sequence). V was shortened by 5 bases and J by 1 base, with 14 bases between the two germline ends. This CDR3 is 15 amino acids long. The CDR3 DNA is TGTGCCAGCAGCCATAGGGGCAGTTCGAACACTGAAGCTTTCTTT. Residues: CASSHRGSSNTEAFF.

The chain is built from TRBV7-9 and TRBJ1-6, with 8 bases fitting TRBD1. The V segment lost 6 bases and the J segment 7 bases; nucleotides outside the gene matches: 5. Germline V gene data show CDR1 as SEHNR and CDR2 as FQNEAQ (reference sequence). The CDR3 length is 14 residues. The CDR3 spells CASRPQGDNSPLHF. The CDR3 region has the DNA TGTGCCAGCAGACCACAGGGGGACAATTCACCCCTCCACTTT.

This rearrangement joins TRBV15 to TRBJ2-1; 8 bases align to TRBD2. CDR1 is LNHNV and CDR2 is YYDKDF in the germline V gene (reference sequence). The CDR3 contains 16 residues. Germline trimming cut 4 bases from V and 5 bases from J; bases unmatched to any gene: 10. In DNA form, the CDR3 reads TGTGCCACCAGCACACTACCGGGACTAGTGAACAATGAGCAGTTCTTC. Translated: CATSTLPGLVNNEQFF. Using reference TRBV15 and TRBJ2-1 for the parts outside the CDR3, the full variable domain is DAMVIQNPRYQVTQFGKPVTLSCSQTLNHNVMYWYQQKSSQAPKLLFHYYDKDFNNEADTPDNFQSRRPNTSFCFLDIRSPGLGDTAMYLCATSTLPGLVNNEQFFGPGTRLTVL.

CDR3 bases: TGTGCCAGCTCACCCATGGGACTAGCGGGATATGAGCAGTTCTTC. Its translation: CASSPMGLAGYEQFF. This chain connects TRBV18 to TRBJ2-1; 13 bases fit TRBD2. After removal of 3 bases from V and 8 bases from J, the junction contained 4 bases not matched to a gene. The CDR3 has 15 residues. Germline-derived CDR1 and CDR2 are KGHSH and LQKENI.

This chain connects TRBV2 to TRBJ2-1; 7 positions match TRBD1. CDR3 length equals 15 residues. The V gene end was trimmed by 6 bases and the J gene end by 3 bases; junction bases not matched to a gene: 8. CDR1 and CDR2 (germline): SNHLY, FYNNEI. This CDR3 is CASRAGTANYNEQFF. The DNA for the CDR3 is TGTGCCAGCAGGGCCGGGACAGCAAACTACAATGAGCAGTTCTTC. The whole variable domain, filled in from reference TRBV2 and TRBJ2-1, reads EPEVTQTPSHQVTQMGQEVILRCVPISNHLYFYWYRQILGQKVEFLVSFYNNEISEKSEIFDDQFSVERPDGSNFTLKIRSTKLEDSAMYFCASRAGTANYNEQFFGPGTRLTVL.

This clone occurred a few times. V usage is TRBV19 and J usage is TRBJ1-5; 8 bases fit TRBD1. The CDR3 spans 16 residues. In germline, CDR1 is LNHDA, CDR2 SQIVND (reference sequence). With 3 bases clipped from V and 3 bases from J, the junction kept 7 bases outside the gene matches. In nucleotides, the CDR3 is TGTGCCAGTAGTATTCTTGGACAGGGAGTCAATCAGCCCCAGCATTTT. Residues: CASSILGQGVNQPQHF.

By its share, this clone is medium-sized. The CDR3, as DNA: TGTGCCAGCAGTTTCCCTGGACAGGGGGGCACTGAAGCTTTCTTT. It is translated as CASSFPGQGGTEAFF. The J gene is TRBJ1-1, the V gene TRBV28; 10 bases are a match to TRBD1. The germline V gene encodes CDR1 MDHEN and CDR2 SYDVKM. V was clipped by 3 bases and J by 4 bases; unmatched bases: 5. The CDR3 extends over 15 amino acids.

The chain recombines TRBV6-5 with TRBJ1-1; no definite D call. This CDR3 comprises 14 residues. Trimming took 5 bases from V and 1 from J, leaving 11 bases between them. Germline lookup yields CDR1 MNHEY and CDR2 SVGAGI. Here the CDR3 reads CASSVLTQNTEAFF. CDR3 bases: TGTGCCAGCAGTGTACTCACCCAGAACACTGAAGCTTTCTTT.

This CDR3 reads CASSRTGGSGNTIYF. For the CDR3, the DNA is TGTGCCAGCAGTCGGACAGGGGGAAGTGGAAACACCATATATTTT. The rearrangement links TRBV6-5 to TRBJ1-3; 10 positions match TRBD1. J gave up 3 bases and V 5 bases, and 4 bases lay outside the gene matches. Germline loops: CDR1 MNHEY, CDR2 SVGAGI. The CDR3 extends over 15 amino acids.

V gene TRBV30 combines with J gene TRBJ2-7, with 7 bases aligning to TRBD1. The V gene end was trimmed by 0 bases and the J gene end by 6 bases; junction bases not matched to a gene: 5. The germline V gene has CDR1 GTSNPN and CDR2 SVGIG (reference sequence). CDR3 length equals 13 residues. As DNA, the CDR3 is TGTGCCTGGAGTGTTGTACAGGGGAGCGAGCAGTACTTC. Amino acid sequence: CAWSVVQGSEQYF. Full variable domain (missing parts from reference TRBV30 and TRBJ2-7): SQTIHQWPATLVQPVGSPLSLECTVEGTSNPNLYWYRQAAGRGLQLLFYSVGIGQISSEVPQNLSASRPQDRQFILSSKKLLLSDSGFYLCAWSVVQGSEQYFGPGTRLTVT.

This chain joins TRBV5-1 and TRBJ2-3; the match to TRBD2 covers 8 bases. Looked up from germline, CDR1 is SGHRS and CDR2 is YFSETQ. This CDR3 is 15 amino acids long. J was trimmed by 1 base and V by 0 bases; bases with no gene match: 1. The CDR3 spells CASSLALAGTDTQYF. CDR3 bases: TGCGCCAGCAGCTTGGCACTAGCGGGCACAGATACGCAGTATTTT.

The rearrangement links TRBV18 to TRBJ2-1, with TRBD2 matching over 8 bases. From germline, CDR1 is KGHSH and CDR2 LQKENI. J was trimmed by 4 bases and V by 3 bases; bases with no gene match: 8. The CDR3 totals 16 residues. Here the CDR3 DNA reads TGTGCCAGCTCACCCGTCGGGTCGGGGGGGTACAATGAGCAGTTCTTC. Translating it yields CASSPVGSGGYNEQFF.

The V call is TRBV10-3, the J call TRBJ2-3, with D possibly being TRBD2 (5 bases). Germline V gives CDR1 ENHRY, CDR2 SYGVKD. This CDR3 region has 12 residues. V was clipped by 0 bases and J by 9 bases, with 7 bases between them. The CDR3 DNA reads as TGTGCCATCAGTGAGTCGACTACGACGCAGTATTTT. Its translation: CAISESTTTQYF.